These 23 T cell receptor beta chains originate from one sample sequenced in a study of CXCR3-negative and CXCR3-positive naive CD8 T cells. The study's findings and limits: Hydrophobicity was higher for TRB CDR3s found in CXCR3-positive naive cells than in CXCR3-negative naive cells.

5' RACE with UMI labels generated the TRB cDNA libraries. No DNA is given; TCRdb re-called the 5' RACE reads and lists each CDR3 protein once. This sample carries about 98,000 distinct CDR3 sequences, with around 1% going to the ten biggest clones. No antigen has been assigned to these receptors. Sequencing was performed on naive CXCR3+ CD8+ T cells from blood. Subset here: CD45RO-CCR7+CD27+CD95- naive CD8+ T cells expressing CXCR3 (TNR3+). These receptors were collected from a human donor in good health. Some clones in this sample may be carry-over from other donors' samples.

V gene TRBV6-6 combines with J gene TRBJ2-1; the TRBD1 assignment by TCRdb is unverifiable without DNA. Germline assignment: CDR1 MNHNY and CDR2 SVGAGI (reference sequence). This CDR3 has 11 amino acids. This chain's CDR3 is CATDNYNEQFF.

The chain links TRBV19 to TRBJ1-1; TCRdb's D call, TRBD1, is unchecked because there is no DNA. The CDR3 is made up of 15 amino acids. Germline CDR1 is LNHDA and CDR2 is SQIVND (reference sequence). Here the CDR3 reads CASSIEGALGTEAFF.

The chain combines TRBV29-1 with TRBJ2-3; there is no DNA to check the TCRdb D call of TRBD1. There are 14 residues in the CDR3. Germline V lookup: CDR1 SQVTM, CDR2 ANQGSEA. The CDR3 region is CSVDWQGSTDTQHF.

V usage is TRBV29-1 and J usage is TRBJ1-1. Germline V gives CDR1 SQVTM, CDR2 ANQGSEA. This CDR3 contains 14 residues. The CDR3 sequence: CSAFLSVMNTEAFF.

The chain combines TRBV28 with TRBJ1-2; with no DNA, the TCRdb D assignment of TRBD1 cannot be verified. This CDR3 is 15 amino acids long. CDR1 and CDR2 (germline): MDHEN, SYDVKM. CDR3 sequence reads: CASSAWGRESGGYTF.

This chain uses TRBV7-9 with TRBJ1-2. CDR1 and CDR2 from the germline V gene are SEHNR and FQNEAQ (reference sequence). CDR3 length: 12 residues. This CDR3 is CASARGNYGYTF.

J is TRBJ2-7 and V is TRBV10-3; TCRdb selects TRBD1, and the lack of DNA leaves this call unchecked. The germline CDR1 and CDR2 sequences are ENHRY and SYGVKD. The CDR3 covers 14 residues. The CDR3 loop reads CAISESLGDHEQYF.

The chain is built from TRBV6-2 or TRBV6-3 and TRBJ1-2; TCRdb indicates TRBD1, and absent DNA this call remains unverified. The CDR3 totals 15 residues. Germline CDR1 MNHEY, CDR2 SVGEGT. The CDR3 is CASSGQLGVAYGYTF.

The rearrangement links TRBV29-1 to TRBJ2-7; TCRdb names TRBD2, which stays unverified in the absence of DNA. This CDR3 is 15 amino acids long. CDR1 and CDR2 from the germline V gene are SQVTM and ANQGSEA. CDR3 region: CSVEAGGHAPDEQYF.

This sequence joins TRBV5-6 and TRBJ1-1; lacking DNA, the TRBD1 call made by TCRdb goes unchecked. Germline V lookup: CDR1 SGHDT, CDR2 YYEEEE. CDR3 length: 12 residues. CDR3 protein: CASSFGTAEAFF.

This rearrangement joins TRBV14 to TRBJ2-1; the D call of TRBD1 rests on TCRdb alone, since no DNA is present to check it. The CDR3 runs 19 residues. CDR1 is SGHDN and CDR2 is FVKESK in the germline V gene. CDR3 in amino acids: CASSQDLLPSWMSRYEQFF.

The CDR3 loop is CASSLGVQAPYEQYF. This chain uses TRBV5-1 with TRBJ2-7; the TCRdb call, TRBD1, lacks DNA for checking. The CDR3 runs to 15 residues. Germline V CDR1 and CDR2: SGHRS, YFSETQ.

J is TRBJ1-4 and V is TRBV20-1. Germline lookup yields CDR1 DFQATT and CDR2 SNEGSKA (reference sequence). CDR3 length: 15 amino acids. The CDR3 is CSASVFEGMDEKLFF.

This chain joins TRBV27 and TRBJ2-1; TCRdb's D gene call, TRBD2, goes unchecked for lack of DNA. The CDR3 length is 17 residues. Looked up from germline, CDR1 is MNHEY and CDR2 is SMNVEV (reference sequence). CDR3 region: CASSLWWLAGSYNEQFF.

The V and J genes are TRBV7-3 and TRBJ2-7. The V gene's germline CDR1 is SGHTA and CDR2 FQGTGA. The CDR3 sequence is 13 residues long. The CDR3 is CASSLLEDYEQYF. The variable domain in full, completed from reference TRBV7-3 and TRBJ2-7, reads GAGVSQTPSNKVTEKGKYVELRCDPISGHTALYWYRQSLGQGPEFLIYFQGTGAADDSGLPNDRFFAVRPEGSVSTLKIQRTERGDSAVYLCASSLLEDYEQYFGPGTRLTVT.

The chain has TRBV14 and TRBJ2-3. Germline-derived CDR1 and CDR2 are SGHDN and FVKESK. This CDR3 has 15 amino acids. The chain's CDR3 is CASSFDGSSTDTQYF.

This chain links TRBV11-1 with TRBJ1-4. Germline CDR1 SGHAT, CDR2 FQDESV (reference sequence). The length of the CDR3 is 14 residues. The CDR3 sequence is CASSPQSTNEKLFF. Supplemented by reference TRBV11-1 and TRBJ1-4, the full variable domain reads EAEVAQSPRYKITEKSQAVAFWCDPISGHATLYWYRQILGQGPELLVQFQDESVVDDSQLPKDRFSAERLKGVDSTLKIQPAELGDSAMYLCASSPQSTNEKLFFGSGTQLSVL.

The chain couples TRBV2 to TRBJ2-5; TCRdb returns TRBD1, unconfirmable since there is no DNA. The CDR3 is 17 amino acids. Germline V gives CDR1 SNHLY, CDR2 FYNNEI. CDR3 region: CASSEWVSGANQETQYF.

The chain has TRBV7-2 and TRBJ1-2; TCRdb calls TRBD1, which cannot be checked without DNA. This CDR3 spans 14 amino acids. Germline values: CDR1 SGHTA, CDR2 FQGNSA. The CDR3 region is CASSLETGLYGYTF.

The chain joins TRBV5-3 to TRBJ2-4. TRBV5-3 is noted as an ORF with a role that remains uncertain. The CDR3 extends over 16 amino acids. The chain's CDR3 is CARSLTYGRPKNIQYF.

The genes are TRBV14 and TRBJ2-7; the TRBD2 assignment by TCRdb is unverifiable without DNA. This CDR3 spans 16 amino acids. Germline loops: CDR1 SGHDN, CDR2 FVKESK. CDR3 region: CASSQMSALEDHEQYF.

Here the CDR3 reads CASSLILDEYNEQFF. J is TRBJ2-1 and V is TRBV5-5. The CDR3 is 15 amino acids. The germline gives CDR1 SGHKS, CDR2 YYEKEE (reference sequence).

The rearrangement joins TRBV6-6 to TRBJ2-5; TCRdb lists TRBD1, though no DNA is available to test this call. Germline CDR1 is MNHNY and CDR2 is SVGAGI (reference sequence). The CDR3 is 14 amino acids. CDR3 amino acids: CASSYSGREETQYF.